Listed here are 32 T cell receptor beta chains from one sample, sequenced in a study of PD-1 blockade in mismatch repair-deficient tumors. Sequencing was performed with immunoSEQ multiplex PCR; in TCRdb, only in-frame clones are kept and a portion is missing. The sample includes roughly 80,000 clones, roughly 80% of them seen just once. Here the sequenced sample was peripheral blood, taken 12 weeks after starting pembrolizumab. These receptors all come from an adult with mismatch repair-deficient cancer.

This CDR3 reads CASSVLARETQYF. The CDR3 DNA sequence: TGTGCCAGCAGCGTACTAGCGAGGGAGACCCAGTACTTC. The rearrangement joins TRBV7-8 to TRBJ2-5, with 7 nucleotides matching TRBD2. Germline loops: CDR1 SGHVS, CDR2 FQNEAQ. Trimming took 5 bases from V and 5 from J; bases not matched to a gene: 5. CDR3 length equals 13 residues.

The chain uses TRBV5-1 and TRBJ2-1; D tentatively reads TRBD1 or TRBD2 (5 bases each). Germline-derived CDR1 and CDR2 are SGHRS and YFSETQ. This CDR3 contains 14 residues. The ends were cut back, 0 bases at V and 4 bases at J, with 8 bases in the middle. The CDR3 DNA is TGCGCCAGCAGCTTGGGAGGGGAATACAATGAGCAGTTCTTC. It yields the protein CASSLGGEYNEQFF.

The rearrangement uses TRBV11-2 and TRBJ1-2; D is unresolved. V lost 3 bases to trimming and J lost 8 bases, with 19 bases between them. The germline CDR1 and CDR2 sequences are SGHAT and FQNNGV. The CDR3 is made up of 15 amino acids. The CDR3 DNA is TGTGCCAGCAGCTTCGCAGCTTCAGCAGATCACGGCTACACCTTC. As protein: CASSFAASADHGYTF.

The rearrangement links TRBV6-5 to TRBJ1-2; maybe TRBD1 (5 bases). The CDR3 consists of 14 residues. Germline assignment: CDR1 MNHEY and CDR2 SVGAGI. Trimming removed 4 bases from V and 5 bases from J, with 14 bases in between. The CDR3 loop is CASSFQGGGYGYTF. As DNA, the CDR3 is TGTGCCAGCAGTTTTCAGGGCGGAGGGTATGGCTACACCTTC.

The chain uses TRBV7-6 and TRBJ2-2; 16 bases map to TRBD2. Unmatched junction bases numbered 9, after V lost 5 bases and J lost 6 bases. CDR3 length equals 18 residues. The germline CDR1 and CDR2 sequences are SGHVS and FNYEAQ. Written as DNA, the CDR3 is TGTGCCAGCAGCCCCGGGACTAGCGGGAGGGGAGTGGCCGGGGAGCTGTTTTTT. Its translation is CASSPGTSGRGVAGELFF.

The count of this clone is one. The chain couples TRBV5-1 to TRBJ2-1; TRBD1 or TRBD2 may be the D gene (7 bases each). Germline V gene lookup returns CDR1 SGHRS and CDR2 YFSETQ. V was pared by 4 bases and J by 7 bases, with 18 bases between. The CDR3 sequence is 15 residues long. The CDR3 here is CASSRLGGGENEQFF. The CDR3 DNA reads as TGCGCCAGCAGCAGGCTGGGAGGGGGCGAAAATGAGCAGTTCTTC.

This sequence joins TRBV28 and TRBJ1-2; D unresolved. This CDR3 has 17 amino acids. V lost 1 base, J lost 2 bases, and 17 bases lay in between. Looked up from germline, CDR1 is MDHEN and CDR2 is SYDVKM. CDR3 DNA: TGTGCCAGCAGTTTATCGGGCCCCCAAAAGTCCAACTATGGCTACACCTTC. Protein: CASSLSGPQKSNYGYTF.

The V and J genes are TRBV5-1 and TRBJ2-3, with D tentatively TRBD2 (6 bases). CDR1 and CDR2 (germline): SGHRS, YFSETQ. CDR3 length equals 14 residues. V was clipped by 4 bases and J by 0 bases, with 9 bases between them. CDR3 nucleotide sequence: TGCGCCAGCAGCCCCGGGGGTAGCACAGATACGCAGTATTTT. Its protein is CASSPGGSTDTQYF.

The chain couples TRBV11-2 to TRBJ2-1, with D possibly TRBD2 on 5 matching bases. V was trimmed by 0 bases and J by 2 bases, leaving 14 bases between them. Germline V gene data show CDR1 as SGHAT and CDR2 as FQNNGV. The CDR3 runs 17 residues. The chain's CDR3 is CASSLDLIQRPYNEQFF. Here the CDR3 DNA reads TGTGCCAGCAGCTTAGATTTGATCCAGCGGCCCTACAATGAGCAGTTCTTC.

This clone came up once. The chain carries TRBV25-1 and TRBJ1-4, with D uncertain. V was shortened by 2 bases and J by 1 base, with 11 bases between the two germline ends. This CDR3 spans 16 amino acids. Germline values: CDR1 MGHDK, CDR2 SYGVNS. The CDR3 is CASSEGRRVTNEKLFF. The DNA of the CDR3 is TGTGCCAGCAGTGAAGGACGGAGAGTAACTAATGAAAAACTGTTTTTT.

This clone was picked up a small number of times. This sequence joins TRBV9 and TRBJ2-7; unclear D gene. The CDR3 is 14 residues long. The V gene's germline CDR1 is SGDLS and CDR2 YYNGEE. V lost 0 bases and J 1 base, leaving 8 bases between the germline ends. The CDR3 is CASSVETQSYEQYF. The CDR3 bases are TGTGCCAGCAGCGTAGAGACCCAGTCCTACGAGCAGTACTTC.

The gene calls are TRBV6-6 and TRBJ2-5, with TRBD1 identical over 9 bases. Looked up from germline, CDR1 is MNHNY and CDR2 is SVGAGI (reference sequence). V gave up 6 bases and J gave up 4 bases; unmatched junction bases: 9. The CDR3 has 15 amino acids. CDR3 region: CASRWGDRARETQYF. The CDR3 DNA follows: TGTGCCAGCAGGTGGGGGGACAGGGCCAGAGAGACCCAGTACTTC.

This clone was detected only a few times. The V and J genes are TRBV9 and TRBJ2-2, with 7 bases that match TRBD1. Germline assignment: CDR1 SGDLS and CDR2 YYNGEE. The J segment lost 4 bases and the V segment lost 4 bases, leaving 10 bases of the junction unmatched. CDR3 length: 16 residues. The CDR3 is CASSPATGIRTGELFF. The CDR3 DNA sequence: TGTGCCAGCAGCCCGGCGACAGGGATACGCACCGGGGAGCTGTTTTTT.

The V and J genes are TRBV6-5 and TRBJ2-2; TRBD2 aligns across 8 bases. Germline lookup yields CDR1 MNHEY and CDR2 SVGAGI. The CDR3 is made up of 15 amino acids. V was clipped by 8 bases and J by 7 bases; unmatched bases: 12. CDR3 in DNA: TGTGCCAGCGAGAGTGGTCGGGAGGGTATCGGGGAGCTGTTTTTT. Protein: CASESGREGIGELFF.

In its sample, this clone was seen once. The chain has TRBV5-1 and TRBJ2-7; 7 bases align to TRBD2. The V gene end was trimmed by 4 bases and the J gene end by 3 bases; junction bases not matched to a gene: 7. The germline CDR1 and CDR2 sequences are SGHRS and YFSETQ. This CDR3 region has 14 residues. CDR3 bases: TGCGCCAGCAGCGTCCGGGGGGATGGCTACGAGCAGTACTTC. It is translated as CASSVRGDGYEQYF.

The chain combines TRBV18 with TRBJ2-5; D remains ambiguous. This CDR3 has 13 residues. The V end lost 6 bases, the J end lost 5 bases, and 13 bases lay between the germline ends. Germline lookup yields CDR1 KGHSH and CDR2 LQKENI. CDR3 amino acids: CASSLEVRETQYF. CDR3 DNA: TGTGCCAGCTCCTTGGAAGTCCGCGAGACCCAGTACTTC.

CDR3 sequence: CASGKREGSEQFF. The CDR3 DNA reads as TGTGCCAGCGGAAAGCGGGAGGGGAGTGAGCAGTTCTTC. The genes are TRBV11-2 and TRBJ2-1, with 10 nucleotides matching TRBD2. J was trimmed by 9 bases and V by 8 bases; bases with no gene match: 7. CDR1 is SGHAT and CDR2 is FQNNGV in the germline V gene. There are 13 residues in the CDR3. Full variable domain (missing parts from reference TRBV11-2 and TRBJ2-1): EAGVAQSPRYKIIEKRQSVAFWCNPISGHATLYWYQQILGQGPKLLIQFQNNGVVDDSQLPKDRFSAERLKGVDSTLKIQPAKLEDSAVYLCASGKREGSEQFFGPGTRLTVL.

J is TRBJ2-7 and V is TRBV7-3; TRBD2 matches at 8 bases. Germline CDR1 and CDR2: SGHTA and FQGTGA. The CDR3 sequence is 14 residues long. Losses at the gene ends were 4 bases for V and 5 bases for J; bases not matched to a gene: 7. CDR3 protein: CASSSSGTRDEQYF. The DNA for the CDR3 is TGTGCCAGCAGCTCCTCCGGGACTAGGGACGAGCAGTACTTC.

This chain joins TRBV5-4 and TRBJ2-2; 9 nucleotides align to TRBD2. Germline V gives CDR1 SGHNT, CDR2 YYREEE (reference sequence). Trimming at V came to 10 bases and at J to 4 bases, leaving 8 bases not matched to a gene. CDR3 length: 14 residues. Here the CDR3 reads CALLREGVTGELFF. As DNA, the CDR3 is TGTGCCTTATTGCGGGAGGGGGTCACCGGGGAGCTGTTTTTT.

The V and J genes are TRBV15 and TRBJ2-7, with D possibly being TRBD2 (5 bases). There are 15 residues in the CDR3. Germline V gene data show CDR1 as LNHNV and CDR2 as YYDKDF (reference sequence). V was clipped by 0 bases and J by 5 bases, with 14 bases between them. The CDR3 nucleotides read TGTGCCACCAGCAGAGATCGGGTCCTAGCCAACGAGCAGTACTTC. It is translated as CATSRDRVLANEQYF.

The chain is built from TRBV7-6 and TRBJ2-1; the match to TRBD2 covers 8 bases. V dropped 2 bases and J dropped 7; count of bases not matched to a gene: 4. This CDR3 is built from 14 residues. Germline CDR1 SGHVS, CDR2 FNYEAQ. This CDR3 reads CASSLREGLNEQFF. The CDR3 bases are TGTGCCAGCAGCTTACGGGAGGGCCTAAATGAGCAGTTCTTC. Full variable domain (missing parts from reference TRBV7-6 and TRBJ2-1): GAGVSQSPRYKVTKRGQDVALRCDPISGHVSLYWYRQALGQGPEFLTYFNYEAQQDKSGLPNDRFSAERPEGSISTLTIQRTEQRDSAMYRCASSLREGLNEQFFGPGTRLTVL.

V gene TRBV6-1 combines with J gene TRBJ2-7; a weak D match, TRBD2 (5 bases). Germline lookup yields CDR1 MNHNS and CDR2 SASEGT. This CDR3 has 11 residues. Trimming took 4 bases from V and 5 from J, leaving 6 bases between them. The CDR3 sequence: CASSVLDEQYF. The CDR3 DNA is TGTGCCAGCAGTGTACTAGACGAGCAGTACTTC.

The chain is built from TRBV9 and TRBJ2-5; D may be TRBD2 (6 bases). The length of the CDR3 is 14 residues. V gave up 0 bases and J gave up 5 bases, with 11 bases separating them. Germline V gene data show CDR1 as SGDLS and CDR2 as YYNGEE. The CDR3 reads CASSVGPGRETQYF. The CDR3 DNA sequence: TGTGCCAGCAGCGTAGGGCCAGGGAGGGAGACCCAGTACTTC.

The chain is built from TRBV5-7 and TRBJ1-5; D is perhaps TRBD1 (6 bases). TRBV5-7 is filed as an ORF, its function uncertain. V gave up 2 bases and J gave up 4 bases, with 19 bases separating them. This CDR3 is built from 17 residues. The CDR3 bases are TGTGCCAGCAGCTTTTCGTCCGAGTCGGGGGCAAATCAGCCCCAGCATTTT. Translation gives CASSFSSESGANQPQHF.

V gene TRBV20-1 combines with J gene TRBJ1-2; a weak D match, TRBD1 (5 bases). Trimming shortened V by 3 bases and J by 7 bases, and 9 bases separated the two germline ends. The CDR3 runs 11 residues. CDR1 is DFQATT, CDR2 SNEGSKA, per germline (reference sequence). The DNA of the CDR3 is TGCAGTGCTAGGGGGCCGGGTGGCTACACCTTC. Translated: CSARGPGGYTF.

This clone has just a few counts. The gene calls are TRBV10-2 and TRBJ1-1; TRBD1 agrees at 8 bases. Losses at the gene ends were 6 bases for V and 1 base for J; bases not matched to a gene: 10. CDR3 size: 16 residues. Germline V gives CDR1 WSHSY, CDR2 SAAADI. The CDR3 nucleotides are TGCGCCAGCAGCCCTCTCCCGGACAGGGAGAACACTGAAGCTTTCTTT. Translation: CASSPLPDRENTEAFF.

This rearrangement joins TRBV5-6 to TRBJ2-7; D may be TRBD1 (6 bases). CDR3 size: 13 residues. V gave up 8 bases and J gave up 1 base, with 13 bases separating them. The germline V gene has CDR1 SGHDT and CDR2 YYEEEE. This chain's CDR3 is CASSAGQSYEQYF. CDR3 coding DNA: TGTGCCAGTTCGGCCGGACAGTCCTACGAGCAGTACTTC.

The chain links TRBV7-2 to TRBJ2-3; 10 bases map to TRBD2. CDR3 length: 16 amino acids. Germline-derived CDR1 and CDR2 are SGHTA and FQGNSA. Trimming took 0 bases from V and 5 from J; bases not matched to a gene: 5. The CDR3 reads CASSLALAGVGDTQYF. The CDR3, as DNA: TGTGCCAGCAGCTTAGCCCTAGCGGGAGTGGGAGATACGCAGTATTTT.

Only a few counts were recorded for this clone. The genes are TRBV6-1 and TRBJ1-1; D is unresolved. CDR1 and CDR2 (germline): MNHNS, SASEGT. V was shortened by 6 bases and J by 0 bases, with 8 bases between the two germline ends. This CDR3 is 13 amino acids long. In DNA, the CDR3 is TGTGCCAGCAGCGTTTTAATGAACACTGAAGCTTTCTTT. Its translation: CASSVLMNTEAFF.

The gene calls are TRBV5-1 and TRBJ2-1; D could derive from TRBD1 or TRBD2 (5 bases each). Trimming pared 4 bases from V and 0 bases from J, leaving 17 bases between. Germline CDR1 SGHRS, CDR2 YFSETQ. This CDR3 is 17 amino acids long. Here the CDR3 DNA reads TGCGCCAGCAGCGTCCAGGGTCCGGGGAGCTCCTACAATGAGCAGTTCTTC. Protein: CASSVQGPGSSYNEQFF.

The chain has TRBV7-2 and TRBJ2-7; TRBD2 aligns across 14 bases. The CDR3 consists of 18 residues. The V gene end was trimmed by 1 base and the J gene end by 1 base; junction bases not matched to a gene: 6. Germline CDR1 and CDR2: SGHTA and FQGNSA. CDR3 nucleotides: TGTGCCAGCAGCTTAGGGGGACTAGCGGGAGTAAGGTCCTACGAGCAGTACTTC. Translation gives CASSLGGLAGVRSYEQYF.

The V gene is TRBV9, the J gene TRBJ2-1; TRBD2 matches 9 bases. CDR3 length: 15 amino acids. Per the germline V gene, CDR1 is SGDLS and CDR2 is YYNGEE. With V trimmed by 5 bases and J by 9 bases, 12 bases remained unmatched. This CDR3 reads CASSATSGPGSEQFF. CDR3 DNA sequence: TGTGCCAGCAGTGCGACTAGCGGCCCTGGGAGTGAGCAGTTCTTC.